These 5 T cell receptor beta chains were sequenced from one sample in a study of T cell responses to AZD1222 COVID-19 vaccine. Method: immunoSEQ multiplex PCR; TCRdb's copy keeps in-frame clones and lacks some. The sample has roughly 270,000 clones; 94% are singletons. The sample in question was peripheral blood, obtained 28 days after the second AZD1222 dose. The receptors come from an adult who received the AZD1222 COVID-19 vaccine.

The gene calls are TRBV2 and TRBJ1-1; a weak D match, TRBD1 (6 bases). The germline V and J ends were trimmed by 7 bases and 4 bases, with 13 bases remaining between them. Germline lookup yields CDR1 SNHLY and CDR2 FYNNEI. The CDR3 spans 13 residues. The DNA of the CDR3 is TGTGCCAGCATTCCGGCAGGGGCCACTGAAGCTTTCTTT. As protein: CASIPAGATEAFF. The variable domain in full, completed from reference TRBV2 and TRBJ1-1, reads EPEVTQTPSHQVTQMGQEVILRCVPISNHLYFYWYRQILGQKVEFLVSFYNNEISEKSEIFDDQFSVERPDGSNFTLKIRSTKLEDSAMYFCASIPAGATEAFFGQGTRLTVV.

As concerns this clone: Other DNA sequences in this sample translate to the same CDR3. J is TRBJ2-7 and V is TRBV7-8; 9 nucleotides line up with TRBD2. Germline CDR1 reads SGHVS; CDR2 reads FQNEAQ. CDR3 length equals 14 residues. V lost 3 bases and J lost 2; bases outside the gene matches: 2. CDR3 DNA: TGTGCCAGCAGCTTGGGACTAGCCGCCTACGAGCAGTACTTC. This translates into CASSLGLAAYEQYF. Together with reference TRBV7-8 and TRBJ2-7, the CDR3 gives the full variable domain: GAGVSQSPRYKVAKRGQDVALRCDPISGHVSLFWYQQALGQGPEFLTYFQNEAQLDKSGLPSDRFFAERPEGSVSTLKIQRTQQEDSAVYLCASSLGLAAYEQYFGPGTRLTVT.

This sequence joins TRBV3-1 (or the pseudogene TRBV3-2) and TRBJ1-1, with D perhaps TRBD1 (5 bases). The ends were cut back, 4 bases at V and 2 bases at J, with 11 bases in the middle. This CDR3 has 14 amino acids. Per germline, CDR1 LGHDT and CDR2 YNNKEL (reference sequence). The CDR3 DNA follows: TGTGCCAGCAGCCCGGGGGGGTCTAACACTGAAGCTTTCTTT. It specifies CASSPGGSNTEAFF.

V gene TRBV19 combines with J gene TRBJ1-5, with a possible D match to TRBD1 (5 bases). Germline V gene data show CDR1 as LNHDA and CDR2 as SQIVND (reference sequence). The CDR3 sequence is 14 residues long. V lost 9 bases, J lost 7 bases, and 19 bases lay in between. CDR3 in DNA: TGTGCCAGCCGACAGTTCCTCGGGCAGCAGCCCCAGCATTTT. Residues: CASRQFLGQQPQHF.

The J gene is TRBJ2-7, the V gene TRBV12-5; possibly TRBD1 or TRBD2 for D (7 bases each). CDR3 length equals 12 residues. The V gene's germline CDR1 is LGHNT and CDR2 FRNRAP. CDR3 DNA: TGTGCCCCTCAGGGGGGGGGAAGGGAGCAGTACTTC. It specifies CAPQGGGREQYF.